Presented here are 12 T cell receptor beta chains from one specimen sequenced in a study of post-analysis software for immune sequencing data. Overall study results and limits: Four to six TRBV segments were more frequent in patients than controls; TRBV5-6, TRBV5-1 and TRBV20-1 belonged to this group.

These receptors' antigens are unknown. Libraries were made from TCR beta cDNA, and they carried unique molecular identifiers. TCRdb itself ran the PCR reads through MiXCR, one entry per CDR3 protein. The sample includes about 430,000 distinct CDR3 sequences, 30% to 45% of them seen just once. The specimen was blood. Every receptor here comes from a girl aged 2 to 10 with multiple sclerosis.

The rearrangement links TRBV5-8 to TRBJ2-3; D might be TRBD2 (5 bases). V was pared by 4 bases and J by 0 bases, with 12 bases between. The CDR3 consists of 15 residues. CDR1 and CDR2 from the germline V gene are SGHTS and YDEGEE. CDR3 DNA sequence: TGTGCCAGCAGCAGCATCGGGGATAGCACAGATACGCAGTATTTT. This codes for CASSSIGDSTDTQYF.

V gene TRBV28 combines with J gene TRBJ2-7; D call uncertain. The germline V and J ends were trimmed by 8 bases and 7 bases, with 21 bases remaining between them. The CDR3 has 14 amino acids. Germline lookup yields CDR1 MDHEN and CDR2 SYDVKM. As DNA, the CDR3 is TGTGCCAGCTCTCACCGAGACTCCTACAATGAGCAGTACTTC. Translated: CASSHRDSYNEQYF.

This chain uses TRBV28 with TRBJ1-4; no definite D call. There are 12 residues in the CDR3. V gave up 8 bases and J gave up 5 bases, with 9 bases separating them. Germline-derived CDR1 and CDR2 are MDHEN and SYDVKM. The CDR3 loop reads CASRVSNEKLFF. The CDR3 nucleotides read TGTGCCAGCCGGGTCAGCAATGAAAAACTGTTTTTT.

The chain combines TRBV7-9 with TRBJ2-4, with 8 bases fitting TRBD1. Trimming took 4 bases from V and 6 from J; bases not matched to a gene: 8. The CDR3 runs to 15 residues. Germline V gene data show CDR1 as SEHNR and CDR2 as FQNEAQ (reference sequence). The CDR3 here is CASSSRQGSTNIQYF. In DNA form, the CDR3 reads TGTGCCAGCAGCTCACGACAGGGGAGTACAAACATTCAGTACTTC.

This clonotype has a count of ten or more. V usage is TRBV12-3 or TRBV12-4 and J usage is TRBJ2-7; unclear D gene. The V end lost 1 base, the J end lost 4 bases, and 5 bases lay between the germline ends. The CDR3 contains 12 residues. The CDR3 spells CASSLGLYEQYF. The CDR3 coding sequence is TGTGCCAGCAGTTTAGGCCTATACGAGCAGTACTTC.

The chain links TRBV28 to TRBJ1-5; 7 nucleotides line up with TRBD1. V shed 5 bases, J shed 5 bases, and the junction held 6 bases outside the gene matches. There are 14 residues in the CDR3. Germline assignment: CDR1 MDHEN and CDR2 SYDVKM. CDR3 DNA sequence: TGTGCCAGCAGTCAGGGGGGCTGGGATCAGCCCCAGCATTTT. It translates to CASSQGGWDQPQHF.

This clonotype was seen a handful of times. The rearrangement joins TRBV6-6 to TRBJ2-5, with 7 bases lining up with TRBD2. CDR1 and CDR2 from the germline V gene are MNHNY and SVGAGI (reference sequence). The CDR3 extends over 15 amino acids. V dropped 5 bases and J dropped 2; count of bases not matched to a gene: 8. The CDR3 DNA reads as TGTGCCAGCAGTATTAGCGGGCCTGCTCAAGAGACCCAGTACTTC. Translation: CASSISGPAQETQYF.

This clonotype was counted only a few times. J is TRBJ2-5 and V is TRBV18; 11 bases are a match to TRBD1. Germline trimming cut 4 bases from V and 5 bases from J; bases unmatched to any gene: 15. The CDR3 runs 18 residues. In germline, CDR1 is KGHSH, CDR2 LQKENI. The CDR3 DNA reads TGTGCCAGCTCACGGCCATTCTCACGGGACAGGGGGAAGGAGACCCAGTACTTC. This translates into CASSRPFSRDRGKETQYF.

The V call is TRBV18, the J call TRBJ2-4, with D possibly called TRBD1 or TRBD2 (6 bases each). Matching the DNA end better, TRBJ2-7 makes the J call doubtful. Germline CDR1 and CDR2: KGHSH and LQKENI. CDR3 size: 14 residues. CDR3 DNA: TGTGCCAGCTCACCGCAGGGCAGGGGAGGCGAGCAGTACTTC. Amino acids: CASSPQGRGGEQYF.

With regard to this clonotype: A junction boundary mismatches the germline segment, possibly from a read error. The chain couples TRBV6-1 to TRBJ2-3, with D perhaps TRBD2 (7 bases). The CDR3 is made up of 15 amino acids. Looked up from germline, CDR1 is MNHNS and CDR2 is SASEGT. In DNA, the CDR3 is TGTGCCGGCAGTGAAATGGGGGGGCGAGGAGATACGCAGTATTTT. It translates to CAGSEMGGRGDTQYF.

This sequence joins TRBV7-9 and TRBJ1-6; D unresolved. This CDR3 is built from 16 residues. The V end lost 1 base, the J end lost 9 bases, and 16 bases lay between the germline ends. The V gene's germline CDR1 is SEHNR and CDR2 FQNEAQ (reference sequence). DNA of the CDR3: TGTGCCAGCAGCTTAGGCTGGGCCGGACGCGGTTCACCCCTCCACTTT. Amino acids: CASSLGWAGRGSPLHF.

This clonotype occurred a few times. This chain connects TRBV7-9 to TRBJ1-6; TRBD1 matches at 7 bases. There are 14 residues in the CDR3. V was pared by 5 bases and J by 9 bases, with 7 bases of the junction left unmatched. Germline V gene data show CDR1 as SEHNR and CDR2 as FQNEAQ (reference sequence). CDR3 DNA sequence: TGTGCCAGCAGCGAGCCGGCAGGGGGTTCACCCCTCCACTTT. Translating it yields CASSEPAGGSPLHF. The variable domain in full, with the rest retrieved from reference TRBV7-9 and TRBJ1-6, is DTGVSQNPRHKITKRGQNVTFRCDPISEHNRLYWYRQTLGQGPEFLTYFQNEAQLEKSRLLSDRFSAERPKGSFSTLEIQRTEQGDSAMYLCASSEPAGGSPLHFGNGTRLTVT.